These T cell receptor beta chains were read from a single sample in a study of blood T cell repertoires in COVID-19. Measured with immunoSEQ multiplex PCR; TCRdb has only the in-frame clones, and not every one. The table has about 160,000 clones, 82% seen once. The sample was peripheral blood. The source of these receptors is a woman aged 80 or over with active or convalescent COVID-19. CDR3s include the opening cysteine and the closing phenylalanine or tryptophan. The D gene is left open where the match is weak. Expanded clones are given a class, and other clones once, few, many or no size at all.

TRBD1	TRBV30	-	TRBJ2-1	CAWSQDRHNEQFF	TGTGCCTGGAGTCAGGACAGGCACAATGAGCAGTTCTTC
-	TRBV4-1	-	TRBJ1-2	CASSQGQQGANYGYTF	TGCGCCAGCAGCCAAGGACAGCAAGGAGCTAACTATGGCTACACCTTC
TRBD2	TRBV7-9	-	TRBJ2-2	CASSSWGLVRSTGELFF	TGTGCCAGCAGCTCCTGGGGACTAGTCCGGAGTACCGGGGAGCTGTTTTTT
TRBD1	TRBV5-6	-	TRBJ2-5	CASSLAGQSGTQYF	TGTGCCAGCAGCTTGGCGGGACAGTCGGGTACCCAGTACTTC
-	TRBV5-1	-	TRBJ2-2	CASSLVFRGTGELFF	TGCGCCAGCAGCTTGGTTTTTAGGGGGACCGGGGAGCTGTTTTTT
-	TRBV5-1	-	TRBJ1-1	CASSLTANTEAFF	TGCGCCAGCAGTTTGACAGCGAACACTGAAGCTTTCTTT
-	TRBV7-9	-	TRBJ2-2	CASSSRKLSNFANTGELFF	TGTGCCAGCAGCTCGAGAAAGCTGTCGAATTTCGCGAACACCGGGGAGCTGTTTTTT
-	TRBV19	few	TRBJ1-2	CASSIKTATDGYTF	TGTGCCAGTAGTATCAAGACAGCGACAGATGGCTACACCTTC
TRBD1	TRBV5-4	-	TRBJ1-1	CASSGTGFVDTEAFF	TGTGCCAGCAGCGGGACAGGGTTTGTGGACACTGAAGCTTTCTTT
-	TRBV28	-	TRBJ1-3	CASSSSGEFSGNTIYF	TGTGCCAGCAGTTCCTCGGGGGAGTTCTCTGGAAACACCATATATTTT
-	TRBV24-1	-	TRBJ2-1	CATSGDTNEQFF	TGTGCCACCAGTGGGGACACCAATGAGCAGTTCTTC
TRBD2	TRBV11-3	-	TRBJ2-1	CASSLGREGRREQFF	TGTGCCAGCAGCTTAGGGCGGGAGGGCCGACGCGAGCAGTTCTTC
TRBD2	TRBV7-3	-	TRBJ2-3	CASSLLLGLAGEPDTQYF	TGTGCCAGCAGCTTATTATTGGGACTAGCGGGAGAGCCAGATACGCAGTATTTT
-	TRBV5-1	-	TRBJ2-6	CASSLSLLVPSRYSGANVLTF	TGCGCCAGCAGCTTGTCTCTTCTAGTCCCTAGCAGATACTCTGGGGCCAACGTCCTGACTTTC
TRBD2	TRBV12-3/TRBV12-4	-	TRBJ2-7	CASSRGGSGALYF	TGTGCCAGCAGTCGGGGGGGTTCTGGGGCTCTGTACTTC
TRBD1	TRBV5-1	-	TRBJ1-2	CASSLGTGVTYGYTF	TGCGCCAGCAGCTTGGGGACAGGAGTTACCTATGGCTACACCTTC
TRBD1	TRBV10-3	-	TRBJ1-2	CAISDRQGTYGYTF	TGTGCCATCAGTGACCGACAGGGGACGTATGGCTACACCTTC
-	TRBV3-1/TRBV3-2	few	TRBJ1-3	CASSQDIGGMTGNTIYF	TGTGCCAGCAGCCAAGATATAGGGGGTATGACTGGAAACACCATATATTTT
-	TRBV5-8	once	TRBJ1-4	CASSLDIATNEKLFF	TGTGCCAGCAGCTTGGACATTGCAACTAATGAAAAACTGTTTTTT
-	TRBV7-2	-	TRBJ1-5	CASSLRRDQPQHF	TGTGCCAGCAGCTTACGAAGAGATCAGCCCCAGCATTTT
-	TRBV7-9	-	TRBJ2-5	CASSLSGRETQYF	TGTGCCAGCAGCTTATCCGGGAGAGAGACCCAGTACTTC
TRBD2	TRBV7-8	-	TRBJ2-7	CASSFRLAGAYEQYF	TGTGCCAGCAGCTTTCGACTAGCGGGAGCCTACGAGCAGTACTTC